This TCR beta chain was identified during a study of T cell responses to AZD1222 COVID-19 vaccine. This clone was recorded only once. Its antigen is unidentified. TCRdb's copy holds only in-frame clones and misses some; the assay was immunoSEQ multiplex PCR. Found here are 75,000 to 90,000 clones, about 91% of them singletons; the top ten hold approximately 30%. Study-level findings and limits: Per reports, nearly half of all spike-specific TCRs target regions that are unmutated in variants. Mapped onto spike, vaccine-associated CD4 TCRs spanned it and were dominant at 160-218 and 743-854.

Combined were second doses at about 4 or about 12 weeks. The CDR3 length is 15 residues. V lost 0 bases and J lost 3, with 12 bases in between. Germline V gene sequence: CDR1 SGHTA, CDR2 FQGNSA. The sequenced sample was peripheral blood, obtained 28 days after the second AZD1222 dose. The chain uses TRBV7-2 and TRBJ2-7; D is perhaps TRBD1 or TRBD2 (5 bases each). This sequence was found in an adult who received the AZD1222 COVID-19 vaccine. Here the CDR3 reads CASSLAGTWNYEQYF. As DNA, the CDR3 is TGTGCCAGCAGCTTAGCCGGGACCTGGAACTACGAGCAGTACTTC.